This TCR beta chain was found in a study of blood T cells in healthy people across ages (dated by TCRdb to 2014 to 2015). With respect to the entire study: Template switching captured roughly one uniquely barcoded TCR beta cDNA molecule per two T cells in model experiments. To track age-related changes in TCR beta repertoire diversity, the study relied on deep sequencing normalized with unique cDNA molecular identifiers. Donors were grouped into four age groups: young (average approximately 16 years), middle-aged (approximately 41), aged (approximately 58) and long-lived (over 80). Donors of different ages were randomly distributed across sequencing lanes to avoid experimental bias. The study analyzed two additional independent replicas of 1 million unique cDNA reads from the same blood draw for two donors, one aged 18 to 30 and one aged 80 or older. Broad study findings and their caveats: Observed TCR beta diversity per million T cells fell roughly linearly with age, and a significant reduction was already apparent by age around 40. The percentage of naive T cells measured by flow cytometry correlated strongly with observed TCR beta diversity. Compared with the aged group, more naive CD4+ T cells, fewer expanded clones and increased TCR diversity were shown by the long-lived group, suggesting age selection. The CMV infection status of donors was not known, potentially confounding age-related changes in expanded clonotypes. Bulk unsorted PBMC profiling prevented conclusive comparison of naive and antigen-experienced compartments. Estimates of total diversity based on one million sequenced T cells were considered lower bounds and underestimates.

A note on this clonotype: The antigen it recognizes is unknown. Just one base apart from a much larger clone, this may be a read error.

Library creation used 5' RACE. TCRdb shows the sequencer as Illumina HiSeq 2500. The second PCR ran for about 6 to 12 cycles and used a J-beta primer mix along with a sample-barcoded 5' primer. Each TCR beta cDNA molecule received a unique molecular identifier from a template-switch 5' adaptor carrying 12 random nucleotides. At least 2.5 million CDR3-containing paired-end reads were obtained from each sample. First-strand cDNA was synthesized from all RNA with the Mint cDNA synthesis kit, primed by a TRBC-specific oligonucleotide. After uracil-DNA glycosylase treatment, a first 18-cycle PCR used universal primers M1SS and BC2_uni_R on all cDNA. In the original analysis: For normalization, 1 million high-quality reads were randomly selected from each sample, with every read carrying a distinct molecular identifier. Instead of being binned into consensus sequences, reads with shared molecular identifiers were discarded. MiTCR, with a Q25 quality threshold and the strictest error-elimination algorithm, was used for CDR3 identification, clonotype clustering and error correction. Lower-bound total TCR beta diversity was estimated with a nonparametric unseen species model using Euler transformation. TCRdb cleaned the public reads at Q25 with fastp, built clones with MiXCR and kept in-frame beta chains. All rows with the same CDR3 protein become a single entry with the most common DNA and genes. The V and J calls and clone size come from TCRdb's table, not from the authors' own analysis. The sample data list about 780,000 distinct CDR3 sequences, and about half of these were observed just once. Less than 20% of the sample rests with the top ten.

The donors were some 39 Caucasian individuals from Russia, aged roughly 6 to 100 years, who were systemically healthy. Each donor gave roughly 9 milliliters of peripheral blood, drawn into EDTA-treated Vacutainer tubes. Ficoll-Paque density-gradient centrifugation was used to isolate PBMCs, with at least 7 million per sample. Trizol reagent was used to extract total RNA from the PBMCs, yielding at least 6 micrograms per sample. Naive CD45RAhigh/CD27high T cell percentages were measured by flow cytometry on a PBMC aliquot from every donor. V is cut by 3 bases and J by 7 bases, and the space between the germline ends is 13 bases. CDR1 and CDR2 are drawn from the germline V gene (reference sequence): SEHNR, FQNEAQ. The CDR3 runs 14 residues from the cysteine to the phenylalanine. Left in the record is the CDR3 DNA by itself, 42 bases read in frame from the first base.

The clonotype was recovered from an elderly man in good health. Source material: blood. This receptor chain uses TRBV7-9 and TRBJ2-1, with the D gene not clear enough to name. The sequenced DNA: TGTGCCAGCAGCTTCGCGGACCGCCAAAATGAGCAGTTCTTC. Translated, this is CASSFADRQNEQFF.